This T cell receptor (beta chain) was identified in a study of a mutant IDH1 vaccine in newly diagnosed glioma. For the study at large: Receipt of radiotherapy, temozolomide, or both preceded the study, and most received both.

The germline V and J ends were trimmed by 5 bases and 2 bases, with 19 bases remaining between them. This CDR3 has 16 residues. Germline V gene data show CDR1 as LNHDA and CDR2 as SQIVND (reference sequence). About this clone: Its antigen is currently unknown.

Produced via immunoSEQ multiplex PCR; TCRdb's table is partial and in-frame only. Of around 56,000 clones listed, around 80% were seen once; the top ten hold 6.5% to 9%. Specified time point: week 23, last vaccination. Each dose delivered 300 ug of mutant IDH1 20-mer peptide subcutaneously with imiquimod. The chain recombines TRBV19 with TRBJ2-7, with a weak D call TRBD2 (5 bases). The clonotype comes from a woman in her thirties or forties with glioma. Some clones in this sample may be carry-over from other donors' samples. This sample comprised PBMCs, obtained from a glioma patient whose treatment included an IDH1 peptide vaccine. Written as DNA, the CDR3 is TGTGCCAGTAGTCCCGGACCAGATCCGGGGACCTACGAGCAGTACTTC. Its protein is CASSPGPDPGTYEQYF.